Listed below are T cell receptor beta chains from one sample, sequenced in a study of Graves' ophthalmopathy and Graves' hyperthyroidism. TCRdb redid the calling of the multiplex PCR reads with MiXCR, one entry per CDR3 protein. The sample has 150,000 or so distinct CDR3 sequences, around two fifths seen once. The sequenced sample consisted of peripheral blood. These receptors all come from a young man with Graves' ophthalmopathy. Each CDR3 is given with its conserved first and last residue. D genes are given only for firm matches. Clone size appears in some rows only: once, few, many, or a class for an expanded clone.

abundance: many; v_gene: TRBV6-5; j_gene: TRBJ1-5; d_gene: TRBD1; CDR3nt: TGTGCCAGCAGCCCCGGGACAGGGGTACGGCAGCCCCAGCATTTT; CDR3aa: CASSPGTGVRQPQHF
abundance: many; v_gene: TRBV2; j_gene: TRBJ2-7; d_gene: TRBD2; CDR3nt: TGTGCCAGCAGCGGACTAGCGGCGATGGGCGAGCAGTACTTC; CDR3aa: CASSGLAAMGEQYF
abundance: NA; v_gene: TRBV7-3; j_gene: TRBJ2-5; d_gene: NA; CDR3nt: TGTGCCAGCAGTGAAGCGCACGAGACCCAGTACTTC; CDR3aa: CASSEAHETQYF
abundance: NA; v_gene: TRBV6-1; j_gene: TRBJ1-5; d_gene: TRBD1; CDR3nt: TGTGCCAGCAGTGAGTTTCAGACAGGGACTTTCAATCAGCCCCAGCATTTT; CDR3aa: CASSEFQTGTFNQPQHF
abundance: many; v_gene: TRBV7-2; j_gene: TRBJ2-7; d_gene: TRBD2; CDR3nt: TGTGCCAGCAGCCCCGGACTAGCGGGATCCTACGAGCAGTACTTC; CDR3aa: CASSPGLAGSYEQYF
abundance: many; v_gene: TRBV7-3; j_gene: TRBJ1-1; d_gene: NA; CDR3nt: TGTGCCAGCACGGGCGGGAACACTGAAGCTTTCTTT; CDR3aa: CASTGGNTEAFF
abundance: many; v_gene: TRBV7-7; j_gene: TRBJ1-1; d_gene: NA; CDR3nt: TGTGCTAGCAGCCGAACTAGACAGGCTGAAGCTTTCTTT; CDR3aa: CASSRTRQAEAFF
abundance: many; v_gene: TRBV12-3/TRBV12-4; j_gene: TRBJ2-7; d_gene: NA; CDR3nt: TGTGCCAGCACCGAAAGGTGGGGGTCCTACGAGCAGTACTTC; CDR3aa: CASTERWGSYEQYF
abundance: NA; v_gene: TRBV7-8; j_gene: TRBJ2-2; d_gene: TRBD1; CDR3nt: TGTGCCAGCAGCGTAAAGACAGGGGCAGGGACCGGGGAGCTGTTTTTT; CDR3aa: CASSVKTGAGTGELFF
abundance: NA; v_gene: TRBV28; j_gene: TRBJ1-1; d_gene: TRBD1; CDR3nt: TGTGCCAGCCCACCCGGCGCAACAGGGGTCACTGAAGCTTTCTTT; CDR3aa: CASPPGATGVTEAFF
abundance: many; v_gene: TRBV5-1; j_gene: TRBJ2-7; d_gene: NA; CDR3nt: TGCGCCAGCAGCTTGGGGCCGACCCGTCCTTATTCCTACGAGCAGTACTTC; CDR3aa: CASSLGPTRPYSYEQYF
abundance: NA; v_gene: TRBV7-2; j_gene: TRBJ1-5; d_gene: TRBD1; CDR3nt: TGTGCCAGCAGCTTATGGGACAGTCCTAATCAGCCCCAGCATTTT; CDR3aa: CASSLWDSPNQPQHF
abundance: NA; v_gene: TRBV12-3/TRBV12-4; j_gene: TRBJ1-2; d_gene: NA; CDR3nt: TGTGCCAGCAGTTTTTCAGGGCGCGGCTACACCTTC; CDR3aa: CASSFSGRGYTF
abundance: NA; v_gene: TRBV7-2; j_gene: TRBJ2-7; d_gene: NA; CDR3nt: TGTGCCAGCAGCCACGGACGGTCCTACGAGCAGTACTTC; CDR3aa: CASSHGRSYEQYF
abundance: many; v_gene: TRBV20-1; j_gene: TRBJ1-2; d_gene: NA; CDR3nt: TGCAGTGCTCCCCTTAGGGGGGGCTCCTATGGCTACACCTTC; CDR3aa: CSAPLRGGSYGYTF
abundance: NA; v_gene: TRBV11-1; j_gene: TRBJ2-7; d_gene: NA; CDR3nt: TGTGCCAGCAGCCCCCCGGGACTCTCCTACGAGCAGTACTTC; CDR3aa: CASSPPGLSYEQYF
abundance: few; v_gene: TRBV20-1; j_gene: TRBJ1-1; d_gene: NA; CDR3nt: TGCAGTGCTAGAGATCCGGTCAGGCTGAACACTGAAGCTTTCTTT; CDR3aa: CSARDPVRLNTEAFF
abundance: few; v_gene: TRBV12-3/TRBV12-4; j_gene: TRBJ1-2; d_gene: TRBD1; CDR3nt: TGTGCCAGCAGCCTGACAGGGATTGGTAACTATGGCTACACCTTC; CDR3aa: CASSLTGIGNYGYTF
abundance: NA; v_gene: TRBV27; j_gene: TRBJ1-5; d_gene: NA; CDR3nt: TGTGCCAGCAGTTTAGGGGGCCCCAATCAGCCCCAGCATTTT; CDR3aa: CASSLGGPNQPQHF
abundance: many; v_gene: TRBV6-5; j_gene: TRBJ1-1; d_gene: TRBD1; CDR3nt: TGTGCCAGCAGTTACTCGGAGACAGGGGCCAGGAACACTGAAGCTTTCTTT; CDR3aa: CASSYSETGARNTEAFF
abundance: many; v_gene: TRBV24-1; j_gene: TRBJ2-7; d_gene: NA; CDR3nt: TGTGCCACCAGTGATTTTCGATCCTACGAGCAGTACTTC; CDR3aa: CATSDFRSYEQYF
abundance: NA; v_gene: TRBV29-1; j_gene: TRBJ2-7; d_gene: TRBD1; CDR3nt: TGCAGCGTAGTAGGACAGGGGAACGAGCAGTACTTC; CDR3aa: CSVVGQGNEQYF
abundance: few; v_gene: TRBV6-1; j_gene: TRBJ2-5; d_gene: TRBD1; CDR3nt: TGTGCCAGCACCCGACAGGGTGGCCGAACCCAAGAGACCCAGTACTTC; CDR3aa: CASTRQGGRTQETQYF
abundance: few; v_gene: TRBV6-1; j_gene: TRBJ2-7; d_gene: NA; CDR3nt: TGTGCCAGCAGTGAAGCCACCTACCTCTACGAGCAGTACTTC; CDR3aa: CASSEATYLYEQYF
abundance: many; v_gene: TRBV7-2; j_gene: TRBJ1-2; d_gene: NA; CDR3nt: TGTGCCAGCAGCCGCCCGACTATAGACAGAAGAGCTAACTATGGCTACACCTTC; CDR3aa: CASSRPTIDRRANYGYTF
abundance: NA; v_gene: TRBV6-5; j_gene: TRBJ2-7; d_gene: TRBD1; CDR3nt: TGTGCCAGCAGTTACTCTAGGGGACAGGGCCACGAGCAGTACTTC; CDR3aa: CASSYSRGQGHEQYF
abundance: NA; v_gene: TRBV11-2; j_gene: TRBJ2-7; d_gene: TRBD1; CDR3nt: TGTGCCAGCAGCTCCCGTAACAGGGGTGCCGAGCAGTACTTC; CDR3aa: CASSSRNRGAEQYF
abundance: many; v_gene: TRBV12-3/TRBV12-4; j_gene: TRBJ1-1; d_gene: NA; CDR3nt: TGTGCCAGCAGTTTGGTAGGGATGGGCACTGAAGCTTTCTTT; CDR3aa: CASSLVGMGTEAFF